This T cell receptor (beta chain) was observed in a study of blood T cell repertoires in COVID-19. Using immunoSEQ multiplex PCR, the repertoire was profiled, and TCRdb retains in-frame clones only, with some absent. The sample holds 210,000 or so clones, approximately 88% seen once. Germline V gene data show CDR1 as LNHDA and CDR2 as SQIVND (reference sequence). The CDR3 covers 14 residues. V was clipped by 5 bases and J by 5 bases; unmatched bases: 6. Sequencing was carried out using PBMCs or T cells enriched from blood (not recorded which). The V call is TRBV19, the J call TRBJ2-7; 10 bases are shared with TRBD1. The sequence derives from a woman between 25 and 40 years old who had been exposed to COVID-19. The CDR3 here is CASSFWDRGHEQYF. Here the CDR3 DNA reads TGTGCCAGTAGTTTTTGGGACAGGGGCCACGAGCAGTACTTC. The full variable domain, rest sourced from reference TRBV19 and TRBJ2-7, is DGGITQSPKYLFRKEGQNVTLSCEQNLNHDAMYWYRQDPGQGLRLIYYSQIVNDFQKGDIAEGYSVSREKKESFPLTVTSAQKNPTAFYLCASSFWDRGHEQYFGPGTRLTVT.